The 27 T cell receptor beta chains listed next were all sequenced from one sample in a study of cytomegalovirus exposure and HLA in healthy donors. Here immunoSEQ multiplex PCR was the method, and the copy in TCRdb shows in-frame clones only, minus some. The table shows more than 150,000 clones, with about 88% occurring only once. The sequencing sample was made of PBMCs. The receptors come from a man younger than 35 in good health and CMV-seronegative.

This chain links TRBV27 with TRBJ1-1, with TRBD1 as a possible D gene (6 bases). This CDR3 has 15 residues. Trimming took off 3 bases at V and 2 bases at J, with 13 bases between the two ends. CDR1 MNHEY and CDR2 SMNVEV come from the germline V gene (reference sequence). This CDR3 reads CASSLGGQTNTEAFF. CDR3 bases: TGTGCCAGCAGTTTGGGGGGGCAGACAAACACTGAAGCTTTCTTT.

This chain joins TRBV11-2 and TRBJ1-2; TRBD1 aligns across 8 bases. The CDR3 runs to 15 residues. V lost 0 bases and J lost 6; bases outside the gene matches: 6. The germline V gene has CDR1 SGHAT and CDR2 FQNNGV. In DNA, the CDR3 is TGTGCCAGCAGCTTAGATATTCCAGGGGGCCATGGCTACACCTTC. Amino acids: CASSLDIPGGHGYTF.

This clone was recorded a few times. The rearrangement uses TRBV28 and TRBJ1-6, with D hard to call. The CDR3 covers 13 residues. Between the trimmed V and J ends, which lost 5 bases and 8 bases, there was a span of 10 bases. The germline V gene encodes CDR1 MDHEN and CDR2 SYDVKM. DNA of the CDR3: TGTGCCAGCAGTAGTAACAGAGATTCACCCCTCCACTTT. Translation: CASSSNRDSPLHF.

V usage is TRBV6-5 and J usage is TRBJ1-2, with D possibly TRBD1 on 6 matching bases. The CDR3 loop spans 15 amino acids. Germline V gives CDR1 MNHEY, CDR2 SVGAGI. Trimming stripped 5 bases from V and 0 bases from J, with 13 bases between. The CDR3 DNA reads TGTGCCAGCAGTGGGGTAGGGGGAGCTAACTATGGCTACACCTTC. Its protein product is CASSGVGGANYGYTF.

The chain couples TRBV25-1 to TRBJ2-7; D is ambiguous. This CDR3 region has 13 residues. Trimming removed 4 bases from V and 2 bases from J, with 9 bases in between. The V gene's germline CDR1 is MGHDK and CDR2 SYGVNS. In DNA, the CDR3 is TGTGCCAGCAGTGCGGCAGGAACCTACGAGCAGTACTTC. It codes for CASSAAGTYEQYF.

This chain connects TRBV6-5 to TRBJ2-7; TRBD1 agrees at 7 bases. J was trimmed by 0 bases and V by 0 bases; bases with no gene match: 2. The germline gives CDR1 MNHEY, CDR2 SVGAGI. The CDR3 is 15 residues long. The CDR3 coding sequence is TGTGCCAGCAGTTACTCCCGACAGGGCTCCTACGAGCAGTACTTC. Translated, it gives CASSYSRQGSYEQYF.

This clone was seen just once. The genes are TRBV30 and TRBJ1-2; 8 positions match TRBD1. J was trimmed by 5 bases and V by 2 bases; bases with no gene match: 7. This CDR3 comprises 14 residues. Germline V gives CDR1 GTSNPN, CDR2 SVGIG (reference sequence). CDR3 in amino acids: CAWSWTGTPYGYTF. CDR3 nucleotide sequence: TGTGCCTGGAGTTGGACAGGGACTCCTTATGGCTACACCTTC.

The V and J genes are TRBV29-1 and TRBJ2-5; D remains unclear. Germline CDR1 reads SQVTM; CDR2 reads ANQGSEA. V was cut by 3 bases and J by 7 bases, with 18 bases left in between. The CDR3 runs to 14 residues. CDR3 nucleotides: TGCAGCGTTGACGATCGGAGTTCCGCGGTGACCCAGTACTTC. Protein sequence: CSVDDRSSAVTQYF.

This clone was observed once. The rearrangement joins TRBV19 to TRBJ2-3; TRBD2 aligns across 7 bases. This CDR3 is 11 amino acids long. The V segment lost 3 bases and the J segment 11 bases; nucleotides outside the gene matches: 2. Germline loops: CDR1 LNHDA, CDR2 SQIVND (reference sequence). CDR3 amino acids: CASSIRGEQYF. CDR3 bases: TGTGCCAGTAGTATCCGGGGGGAGCAGTATTTT.

In this sample, this clone turned up once. This chain connects TRBV6-1 to TRBJ2-7, with 13 nucleotides matching TRBD2. Germline CDR1 reads MNHNS; CDR2 reads SASEGT. CDR3 size: 20 residues. J was trimmed by 3 bases and V by 2 bases; bases with no gene match: 16. The chain's CDR3 is CASSEFQTGLAGQRYYEQYV. The DNA for the CDR3 is TGTGCCAGCAGTGAATTCCAAACGGGACTAGCGGGGCAAAGATACTACGAGCAGTACGTC.

The J gene is TRBJ1-2, the V gene TRBV4-1; 7 bases align to TRBD1. CDR1 MGHRA and CDR2 YSYEKL come from the germline V gene. Trimming cost V 3 bases and J 4 bases; bases outside gene matches: 11. The CDR3 contains 16 residues. CDR3 bases: TGCGCCAGCAGCCACGAAGGGACAGCCAAATCCTATGGCTACACCTTC. Translation: CASSHEGTAKSYGYTF.

This clone was seen a handful of times. The rearrangement links TRBV28 to TRBJ2-7; tentatively, D is TRBD1 (6 bases). Germline V gene lookup returns CDR1 MDHEN and CDR2 SYDVKM. The CDR3 runs to 15 residues. The V end was cut by 7 bases, the J end by 0 bases, with 16 bases between. The CDR3 spells CASTQGSLDSYEQYF. The CDR3 coding sequence is TGTGCCAGCACCCAGGGGTCACTCGACTCCTACGAGCAGTACTTC.

The chain joins TRBV6-5 to TRBJ1-1; 7 bases line up with TRBD1. The CDR3 length is 14 residues. Germline values: CDR1 MNHEY, CDR2 SVGAGI. Trimming took 6 bases from V and 5 from J; bases not matched to a gene: 9. The CDR3 here is CASRYRGPGTEAFF. CDR3 nucleotide sequence: TGTGCCAGCAGATACAGGGGCCCCGGGACTGAAGCTTTCTTT.

This chain joins TRBV7-2 and TRBJ1-1; TRBD1 might be the D (5 bases). The CDR3 is made up of 14 amino acids. Germline values: CDR1 SGHTA, CDR2 FQGNSA. The ends were cut back, 2 bases at V and 4 bases at J, with 11 bases in the middle. The chain's CDR3 is CASSLFQGPTEAFF. The CDR3 bases are TGTGCCAGCAGCTTATTTCAGGGTCCCACTGAAGCTTTCTTT.

The sample holds a few counts of this clone. This rearrangement joins TRBV2 to TRBJ1-2; TRBD1 matches at 8 bases. This CDR3 comprises 16 residues. Germline-derived CDR1 and CDR2 are SNHLY and FYNNEI. The V gene end was trimmed by 6 bases and the J gene end by 8 bases; junction bases not matched to a gene: 17. The CDR3 spells CASRTLDRDPSRGYTF. CDR3 coding DNA: TGTGCCAGCAGAACACTGGACAGGGACCCCTCACGGGGCTACACCTTC.

The chain joins TRBV19 to TRBJ1-4; D may be TRBD1 (5 bases). Germline-derived CDR1 and CDR2 are LNHDA and SQIVND (reference sequence). The CDR3 is made up of 15 amino acids. V was clipped by 4 bases and J by 4 bases, with 13 bases between them. CDR3 loop: CASSSDRPHNEKLFF. The CDR3 DNA sequence: TGTGCCAGTAGTAGCGACAGACCTCATAATGAAAAACTGTTTTTT.

Ten or more counts support this clone. This rearrangement joins TRBV7-9 to TRBJ2-5; 9 bases match TRBD1. V was pared by 5 bases and J by 9 bases, with 10 bases of the junction left unmatched. Germline V gives CDR1 SEHNR, CDR2 FQNEAQ (reference sequence). The CDR3 length is 14 residues. This CDR3 is CASSATGGGLAQYF. CDR3 in DNA: TGTGCCAGCAGCGCGACAGGGGGAGGTTTGGCCCAGTACTTC.

This chain links TRBV4-3 with TRBJ2-7; tentative D call: TRBD2 (6 bases). Germline CDR1 is LGHNA and CDR2 is YSLEER. V dropped 4 bases and J dropped 0 bases, with 10 bases sitting between them. This CDR3 contains 14 residues. CDR3 nucleotides: TGCGCCAGCAGCCCTCGGGACTCCTCCTACGAGCAGTACTTC. As protein: CASSPRDSSYEQYF.

This rearrangement joins TRBV30 to TRBJ1-1; TRBD1 is a possible D gene (5 bases). Trimming left V 7 bases short and J 1 base short, with 10 bases between. This CDR3 comprises 12 residues. Germline assignment: CDR1 GTSNPN and CDR2 SVGIG (reference sequence). The CDR3 DNA reads TGTGCCTCCACCGGGGGGAACACTGAAGCTTTCTTT. Encoded protein: CASTGGNTEAFF.

The V gene is TRBV7-9, the J gene TRBJ2-5; the D gene is possibly TRBD1 (5 bases). The germline V gene has CDR1 SEHNR and CDR2 FQNEAQ (reference sequence). The CDR3 is 15 amino acids. With 7 bases removed from V and 3 bases from J, the gap between germline ends came to 18 bases. The CDR3 sequence is CASTRLGQGEETQYF. CDR3 nucleotides: TGTGCCAGCACGAGGCTGGGTCAGGGCGAAGAGACCCAGTACTTC.

The gene calls are TRBV28 and TRBJ1-3; D not resolved. The V gene lost 5 bases and the J gene lost 7 bases, with 12 bases spanning the gap. The CDR3 length is 13 residues. CDR1 MDHEN and CDR2 SYDVKM come from the germline V gene. This CDR3 reads CASSNGATNTIYF. The DNA of the CDR3 is TGTGCCAGCAGTAACGGAGCGACTAACACCATATATTTT. Looking up the rest from reference TRBV28 and TRBJ1-3 gives the full variable domain: DVKVTQSSRYLVKRTGEKVFLECVQDMDHENMFWYRQDPGLGLRLIYFSYDVKMKEKGDIPEGYSVSREKKERFSLILESASTNQTSMYLCASSNGATNTIYFGEGSWLTVV.

V is TRBV5-4 and J is TRBJ1-2; a possible D gene is TRBD1 (5 bases). The CDR3 totals 15 residues. The ends were cut back, 6 bases at V and 3 bases at J, with 18 bases in the middle. Germline V gene data show CDR1 as SGHNT and CDR2 as YYREEE (reference sequence). The CDR3 spells CASTSRGREDYGYTF. The CDR3 DNA is TGTGCCAGCACCTCTCGGGGCAGGGAGGACTATGGCTACACCTTC.

This clone was seen once. The V gene is TRBV28, the J gene TRBJ2-3; D is unclear. V was pared by 2 bases and J by 4 bases, with 4 bases between. This CDR3 is built from 12 residues. In germline, CDR1 is MDHEN, CDR2 SYDVKM. The CDR3 sequence is CASSLVADTQYF. The CDR3, as DNA: TGTGCCAGCAGTTTAGTCGCAGATACGCAGTATTTT.

V and J are TRBV7-2 and TRBJ2-1, with D maybe TRBD1 (6 bases). V lost 6 bases and J 9 bases, leaving 18 bases between the germline ends. This CDR3 is 14 amino acids long. Germline V gene sequence: CDR1 SGHTA, CDR2 FQGNSA. CDR3 DNA sequence: TGTGCCAGCAGTTCCGGACTGGGGGCCTCTGAGCAGTTCTTC. Translating gives CASSSGLGASEQFF.

The chain has TRBV6-1 and TRBJ2-7, with D hard to call. The CDR3 is 11 amino acids. Deletions cut 3 bases from V and 4 bases from J, with 4 bases between. Per germline, CDR1 MNHNS and CDR2 SASEGT. The CDR3 region is CASSDFYEQYF. CDR3 DNA: TGTGCCAGCAGTGACTTTTACGAGCAGTACTTC.

V is TRBV23-1 and J is TRBJ1-1; 8 bases agree with TRBD1. TRBV23-1 is treated as an ORF (open reading frame) with a function not yet certain. This CDR3 has 19 amino acids. V shed 2 bases and J 1 base; nucleotides not matched to a gene: 15. The CDR3, as DNA: TGCGCCAGCAGTCAAAACCCCCCCGCGACAGGGGCCACGAACACTGAAGCTTTCTTT. It yields the protein CASSQNPPATGATNTEAFF.

The genes are TRBV7-2 and TRBJ1-1; maybe TRBD1 (6 bases). The CDR3 extends over 14 amino acids. Germline loops: CDR1 SGHTA, CDR2 FQGNSA. V was cut by 4 bases and J by 9 bases, with 18 bases left in between. CDR3 sequence (DNA): TGTGCCAGCAGCTCAGAGGGGTCCGGGACAAAAGCTTTCTTT. It yields the protein CASSSEGSGTKAFF.